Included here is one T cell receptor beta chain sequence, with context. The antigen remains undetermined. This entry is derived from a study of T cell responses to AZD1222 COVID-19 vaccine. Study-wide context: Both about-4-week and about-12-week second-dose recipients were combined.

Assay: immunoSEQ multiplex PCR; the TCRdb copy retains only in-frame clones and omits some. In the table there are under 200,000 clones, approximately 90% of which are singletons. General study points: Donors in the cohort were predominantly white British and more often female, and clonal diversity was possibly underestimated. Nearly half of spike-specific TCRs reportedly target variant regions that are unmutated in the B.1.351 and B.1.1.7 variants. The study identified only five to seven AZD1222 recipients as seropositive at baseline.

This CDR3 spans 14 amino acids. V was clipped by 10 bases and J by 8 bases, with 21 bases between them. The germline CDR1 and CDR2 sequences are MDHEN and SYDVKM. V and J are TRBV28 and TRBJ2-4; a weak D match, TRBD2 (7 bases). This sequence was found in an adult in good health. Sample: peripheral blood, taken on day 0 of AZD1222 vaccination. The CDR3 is CATKGGGGGDIQYF. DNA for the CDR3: TGTGCCACTAAAGGGGGGGGAGGTGGAGACATTCAGTACTTC.